Following are 12 T cell receptor beta chains from one sample sequenced in a study of blood T cell repertoires in COVID-19 (dated by TCRdb to the early 2020s). Library preparation was by the immunoSEQ multiplex PCR assay. TCRdb carries this immuneACCESS record with in-frame sequences only. Its versions omit some clonotypes, under half of them owing to an unresolved V gene in the studies checked, with the rest unexplained. The sample contains about 110,000 clones, 70% to 90% of them found a single time. Around 4.8% of the sample is in the top ten clones. The sequencing input was peripheral blood. The receptors shown here come from a human donor in a cohort sampled during active COVID-19.

The chain links TRBV15 to TRBJ2-6; TRBD1 is a possible D gene (6 bases). Looked up from germline, CDR1 is LNHNV and CDR2 is YYDKDF (reference sequence). Trimming stripped 3 bases from V and 0 bases from J, with 15 bases between. The CDR3 is 18 residues long. CDR3 loop: CATSRTGHGSSGANVLTF. CDR3 in DNA: TGTGCCACCAGCAGGACGGGACACGGAAGCTCTGGGGCCAACGTCCTGACTTTC.

The DNA of the CDR3 is TGTGCCAGCAGCTTCGCCGGGACTAGCGGGAGTCTAACCTACAATGAGCAGTTCTTC. Protein: CASSFAGTSGSLTYNEQFF. This chain uses TRBV11-3 with TRBJ2-1, with TRBD2 matching 14 bases. The germline CDR1 and CDR2 sequences are SGHNT and YENEEA. Trimming took 3 bases from V and 2 from J; bases not matched to a gene: 9. The CDR3 is made up of 19 amino acids.

The V gene is TRBV7-2, the J gene TRBJ2-2; TRBD1 might be the D (5 bases). Germline V CDR1 and CDR2: SGHTA, FQGNSA. The ends were cut back, 2 bases at V and 4 bases at J, with 8 bases in the middle. This CDR3 is built from 14 residues. This chain's CDR3 is CASSLIRGTGELFF. Here the CDR3 DNA reads TGTGCCAGCAGCTTAATAAGGGGCACCGGGGAGCTGTTTTTT.

This chain joins TRBV6-5 and TRBJ1-5; the D is unclear. The CDR3 loop spans 15 amino acids. V dropped 0 bases and J dropped 5 bases, with 11 bases sitting between them. The germline gives CDR1 MNHEY, CDR2 SVGAGI. CDR3 residues: CASSYSRQSDQPQHF. DNA of the CDR3: TGTGCCAGCAGTTACTCGAGGCAGTCCGATCAGCCCCAGCATTTT.

The chain employs TRBV7-8 and TRBJ2-7; TRBD2 might be the D (5 bases). V was trimmed by 2 bases and J by 4 bases, leaving 12 bases between them. The CDR3 extends over 14 amino acids. Germline CDR1 SGHVS, CDR2 FQNEAQ. The chain's CDR3 is CASSLMGAGYEQYF. The DNA for the CDR3 is TGTGCCAGCAGCTTAATGGGAGCTGGATACGAGCAGTACTTC. Looking up the rest from reference TRBV7-8 and TRBJ2-7 gives the full variable domain: GAGVSQSPRYKVAKRGQDVALRCDPISGHVSLFWYQQALGQGPEFLTYFQNEAQLDKSGLPSDRFFAERPEGSVSTLKIQRTQQEDSAVYLCASSLMGAGYEQYFGPGTRLTVT.

This clone was detected only a few times. V and J are TRBV6-5 and TRBJ1-6, with 7 bases identical to TRBD1. The CDR3 runs 16 residues. The junction had 6 bases not matched to a gene; V was cut back by 1 base and J by 6 bases. The germline V gene has CDR1 MNHEY and CDR2 SVGAGI. CDR3 in amino acids: CASSYWAGGGNSPLHF. CDR3 in DNA: TGTGCCAGCAGTTACTGGGCAGGGGGTGGTAATTCACCCCTCCACTTT.

The CDR3 loop reads CASSSTTGGYSPLHF. The CDR3 region has the DNA TGCGCCAGCAGCTCCACCACAGGGGGGTATTCACCCCTCCACTTT. This rearrangement joins TRBV5-1 to TRBJ1-6, with 8 bases fitting TRBD1. This CDR3 has 15 amino acids. The trim removed 3 bases at V and 8 bases at J, leaving 7 bases unmatched. CDR1 and CDR2 from the germline V gene are SGHRS and YFSETQ.

This chain connects TRBV5-5 to TRBJ1-1; D gene ambiguous. The V gene's germline CDR1 is SGHKS and CDR2 YYEKEE (reference sequence). This CDR3 spans 13 amino acids. Trimming shortened V by 0 bases and J by 3 bases, and 6 bases separated the two germline ends. The CDR3 reads CASSLGPDTEAFF. CDR3 nucleotides: TGTGCCAGCAGCTTGGGCCCGGACACTGAAGCTTTCTTT.

J is TRBJ1-5 and V is TRBV19, with D maybe TRBD1 (6 bases). V was clipped by 1 base and J by 2 bases, with 15 bases between them. The CDR3 consists of 17 residues. The germline gives CDR1 LNHDA, CDR2 SQIVND (reference sequence). The CDR3 DNA reads TGTGCCAGTAGTATAGCCGGGGGGCCTAGGGGCAATCAGCCCCAGCATTTT. Protein sequence: CASSIAGGPRGNQPQHF.

This chain joins TRBV30 and TRBJ2-2; 7 nucleotides align to TRBD1. CDR3 size: 13 residues. Losses at the gene ends were 4 bases for V and 4 bases for J; bases not matched to a gene: 3. CDR1 is GTSNPN and CDR2 is SVGIG in the germline V gene (reference sequence). In DNA, the CDR3 is TGTGCCTGGACAGGGGGTATCACCGGGGAGCTGTTTTTT. Translating it yields CAWTGGITGELFF.

The chain combines TRBV11-2 with TRBJ2-1; 12 nucleotides agree with TRBD2. J lost 2 bases, V lost 0 bases, and 8 bases had no gene match. The CDR3 loop spans 19 amino acids. Germline V gene sequence: CDR1 SGHAT, CDR2 FQNNGV. The CDR3 bases are TGTGCCAGCAGCTTAGAGAGACTAGCGGGAGAAATTACCTACAATGAGCAGTTCTTC. Translated: CASSLERLAGEITYNEQFF.

This chain connects TRBV5-1 to TRBJ2-2; TRBD2 matches 9 bases. Germline CDR1 SGHRS, CDR2 YFSETQ. The CDR3 sequence is 16 residues long. The junction had 4 bases not matched to a gene; V was cut back by 2 bases and J by 2 bases. CDR3: CASSFLAGDNTGELFF. In DNA form, the CDR3 reads TGCGCCAGCAGCTTCTTAGCGGGAGATAACACCGGGGAGCTGTTTTTT.